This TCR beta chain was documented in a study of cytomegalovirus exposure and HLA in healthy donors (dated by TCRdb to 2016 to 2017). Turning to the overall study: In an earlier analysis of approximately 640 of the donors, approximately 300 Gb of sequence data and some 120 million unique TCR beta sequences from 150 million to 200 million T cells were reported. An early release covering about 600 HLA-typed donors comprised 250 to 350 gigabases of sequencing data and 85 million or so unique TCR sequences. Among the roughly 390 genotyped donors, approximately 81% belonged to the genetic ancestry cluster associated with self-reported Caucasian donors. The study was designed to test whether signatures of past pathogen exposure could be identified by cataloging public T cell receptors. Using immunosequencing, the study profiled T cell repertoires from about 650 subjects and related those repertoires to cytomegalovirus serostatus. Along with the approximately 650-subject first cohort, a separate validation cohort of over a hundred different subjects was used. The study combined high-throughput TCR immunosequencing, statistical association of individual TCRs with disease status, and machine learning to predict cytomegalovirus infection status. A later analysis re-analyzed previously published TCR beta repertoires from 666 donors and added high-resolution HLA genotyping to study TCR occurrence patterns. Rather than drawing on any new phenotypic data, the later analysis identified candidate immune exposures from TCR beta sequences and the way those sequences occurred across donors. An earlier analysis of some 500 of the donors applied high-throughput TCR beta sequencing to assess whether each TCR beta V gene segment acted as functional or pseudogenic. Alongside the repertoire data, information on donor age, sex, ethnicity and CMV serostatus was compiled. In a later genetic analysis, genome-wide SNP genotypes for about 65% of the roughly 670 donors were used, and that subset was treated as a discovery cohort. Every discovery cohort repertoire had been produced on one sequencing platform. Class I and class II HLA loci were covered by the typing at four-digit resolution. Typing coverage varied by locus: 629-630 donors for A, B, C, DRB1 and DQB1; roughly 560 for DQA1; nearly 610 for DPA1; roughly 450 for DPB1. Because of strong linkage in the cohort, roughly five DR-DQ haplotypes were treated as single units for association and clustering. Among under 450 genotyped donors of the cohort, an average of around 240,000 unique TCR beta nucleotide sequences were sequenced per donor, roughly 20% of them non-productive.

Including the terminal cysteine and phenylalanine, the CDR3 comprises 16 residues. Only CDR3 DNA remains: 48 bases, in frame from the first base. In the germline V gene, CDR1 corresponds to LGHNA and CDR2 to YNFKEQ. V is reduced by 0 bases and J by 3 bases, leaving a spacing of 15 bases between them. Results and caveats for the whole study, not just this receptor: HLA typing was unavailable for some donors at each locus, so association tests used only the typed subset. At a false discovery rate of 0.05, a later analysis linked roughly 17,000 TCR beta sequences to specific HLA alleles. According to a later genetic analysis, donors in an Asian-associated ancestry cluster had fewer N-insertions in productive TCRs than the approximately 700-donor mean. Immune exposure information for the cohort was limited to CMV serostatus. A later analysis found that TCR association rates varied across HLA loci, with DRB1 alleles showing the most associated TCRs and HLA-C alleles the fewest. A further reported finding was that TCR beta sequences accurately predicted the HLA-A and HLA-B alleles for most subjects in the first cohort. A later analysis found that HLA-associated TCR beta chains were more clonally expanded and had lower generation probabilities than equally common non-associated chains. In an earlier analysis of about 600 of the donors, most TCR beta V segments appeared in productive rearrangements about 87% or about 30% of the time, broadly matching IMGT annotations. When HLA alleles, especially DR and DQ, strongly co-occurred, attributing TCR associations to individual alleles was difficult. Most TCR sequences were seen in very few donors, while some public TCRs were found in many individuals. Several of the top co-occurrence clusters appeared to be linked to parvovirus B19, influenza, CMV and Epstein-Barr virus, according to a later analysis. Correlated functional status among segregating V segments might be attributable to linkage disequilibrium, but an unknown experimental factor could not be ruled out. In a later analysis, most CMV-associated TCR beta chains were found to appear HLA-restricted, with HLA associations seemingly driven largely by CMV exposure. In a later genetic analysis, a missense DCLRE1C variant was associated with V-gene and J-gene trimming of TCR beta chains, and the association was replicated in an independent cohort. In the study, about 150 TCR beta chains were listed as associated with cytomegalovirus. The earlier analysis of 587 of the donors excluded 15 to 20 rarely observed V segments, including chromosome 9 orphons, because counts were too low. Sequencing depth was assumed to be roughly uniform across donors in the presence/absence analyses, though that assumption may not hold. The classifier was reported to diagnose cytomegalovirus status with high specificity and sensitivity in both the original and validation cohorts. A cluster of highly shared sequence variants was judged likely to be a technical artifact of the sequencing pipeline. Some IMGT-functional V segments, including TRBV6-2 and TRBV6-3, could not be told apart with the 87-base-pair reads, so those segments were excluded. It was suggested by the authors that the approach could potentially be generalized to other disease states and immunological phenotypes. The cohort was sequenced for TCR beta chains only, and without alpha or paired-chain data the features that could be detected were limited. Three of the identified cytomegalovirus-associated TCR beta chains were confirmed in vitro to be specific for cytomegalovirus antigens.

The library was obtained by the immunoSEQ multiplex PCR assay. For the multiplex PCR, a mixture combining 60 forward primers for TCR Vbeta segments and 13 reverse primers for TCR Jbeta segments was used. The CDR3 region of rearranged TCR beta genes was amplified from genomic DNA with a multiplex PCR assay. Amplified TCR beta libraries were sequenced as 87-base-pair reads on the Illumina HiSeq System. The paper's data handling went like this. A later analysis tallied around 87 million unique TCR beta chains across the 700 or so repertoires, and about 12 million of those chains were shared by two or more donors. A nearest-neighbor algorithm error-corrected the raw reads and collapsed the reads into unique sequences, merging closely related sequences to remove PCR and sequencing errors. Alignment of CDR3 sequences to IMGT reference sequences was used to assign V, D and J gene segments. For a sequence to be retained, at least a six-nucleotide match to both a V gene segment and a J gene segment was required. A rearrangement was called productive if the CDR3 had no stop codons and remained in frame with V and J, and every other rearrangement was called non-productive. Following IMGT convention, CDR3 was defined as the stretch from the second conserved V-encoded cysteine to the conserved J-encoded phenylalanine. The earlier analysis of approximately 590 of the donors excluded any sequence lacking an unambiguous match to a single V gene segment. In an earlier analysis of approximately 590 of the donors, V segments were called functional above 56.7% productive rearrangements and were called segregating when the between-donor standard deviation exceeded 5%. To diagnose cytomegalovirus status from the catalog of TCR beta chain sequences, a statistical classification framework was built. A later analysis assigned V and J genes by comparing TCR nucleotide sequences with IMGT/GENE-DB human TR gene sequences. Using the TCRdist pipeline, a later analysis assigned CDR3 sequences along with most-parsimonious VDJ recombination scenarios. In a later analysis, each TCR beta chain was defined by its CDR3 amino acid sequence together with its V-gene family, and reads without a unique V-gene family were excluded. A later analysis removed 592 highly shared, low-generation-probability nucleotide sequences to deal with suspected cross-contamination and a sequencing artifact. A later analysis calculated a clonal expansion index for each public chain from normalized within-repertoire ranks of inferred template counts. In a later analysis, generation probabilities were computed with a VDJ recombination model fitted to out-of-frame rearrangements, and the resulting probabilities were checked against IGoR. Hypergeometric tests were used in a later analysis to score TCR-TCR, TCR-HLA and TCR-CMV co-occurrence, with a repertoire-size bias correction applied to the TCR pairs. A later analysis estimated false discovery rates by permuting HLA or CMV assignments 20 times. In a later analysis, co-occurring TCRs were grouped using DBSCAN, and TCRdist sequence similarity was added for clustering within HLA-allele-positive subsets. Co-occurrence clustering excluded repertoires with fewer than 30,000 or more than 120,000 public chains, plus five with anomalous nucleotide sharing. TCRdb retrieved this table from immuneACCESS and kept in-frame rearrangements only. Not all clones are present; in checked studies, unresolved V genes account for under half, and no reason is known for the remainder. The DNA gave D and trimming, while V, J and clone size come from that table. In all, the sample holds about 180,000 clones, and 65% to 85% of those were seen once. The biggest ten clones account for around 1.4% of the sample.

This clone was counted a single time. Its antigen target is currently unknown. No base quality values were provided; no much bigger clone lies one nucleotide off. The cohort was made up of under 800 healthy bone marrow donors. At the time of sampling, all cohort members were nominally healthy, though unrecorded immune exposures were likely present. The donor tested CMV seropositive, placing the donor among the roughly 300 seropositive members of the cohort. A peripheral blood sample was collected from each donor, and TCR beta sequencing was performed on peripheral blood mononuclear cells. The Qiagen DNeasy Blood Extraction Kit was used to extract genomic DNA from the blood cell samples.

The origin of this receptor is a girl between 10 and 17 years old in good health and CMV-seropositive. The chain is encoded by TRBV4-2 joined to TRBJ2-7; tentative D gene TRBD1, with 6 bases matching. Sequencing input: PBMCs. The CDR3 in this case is CASSQEIGQGNYEQYF. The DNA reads TGTGCCAGCAGCCAAGAAATAGGGCAGGGGAACTACGAGCAGTACTTC.